The TCR beta chain under discussion was sequenced for a study of blood T cells in healthy people across ages. Then a second PCR, running about 6 to 11 cycles, was carried out with a sample-barcoded 5' primer and a J-beta primer mix. TCRdb itself ran the 5' RACE reads through MiXCR, one entry per CDR3 protein. The sample has around 780,000 distinct CDR3 sequences; roughly 25% are singletons. Trimming removed 7 bases at V and 7 bases at J, with 19 bases between. The CDR3 runs to 15 residues. Germline values: CDR1 MNHNS, CDR2 SASEGT. This clonotype was observed a handful of times. The data were also submitted as part of a second study, on T cells of mothers and their children.

The receptor comes from a boy aged 5-17 years in good health. Sequencing was performed on blood. The chain employs TRBV6-1 and TRBJ1-4, with a weak D call TRBD1 (5 bases). DNA of the CDR3: TGTGCCAGCACTAAAGTAGGGGCAGGTTTTGAAAAACTGTTTTTT. This codes for CASTKVGAGFEKLFF.